This is a list of T cell receptor beta chains from one sample in a study of shared clonotypes between healthy human individuals. Generated by immunoSEQ multiplex PCR, the TCRdb table keeps only in-frame clones and is missing some. The sample records 2 million or so clones, roughly 96% being singletons. Sequences were obtained from naive CD4+ T cells sorted from blood. These receptors were taken from a man between 18 and 29 years old in good health. The CDR3 runs from the conserved cysteine through the conserved F or W. A D gene is named only where the DNA matches it firmly.

J gene	V gene	D gene	CDR3 DNA	CDR3 protein
TRBJ2-1	TRBV5-1	TRBD2	TGCGCCAGCAGCCCGTTCGGGACTAGCGGGAGGAATGAGCAGTTCTTC	CASSPFGTSGRNEQFF
TRBJ1-3	TRBV9	-	TGTGCCAGCAGCGTAGAGTTGGGGGCTTTCGGAAACACCATATATTTT	CASSVELGAFGNTIYF
TRBJ1-6	TRBV14	-	TGTGCCAGCAGCCGAAGAGGACGATCTTCACCCCTCCACTTT	CASSRRGRSSPLHF
TRBJ2-5	TRBV9	TRBD2	TGTGCCAGCAGCGTAGCAACGGGACTACAAGAGACCCAGTACTTC	CASSVATGLQETQYF
TRBJ1-1	TRBV7-3	-	TGTGCCAGCAGCTTCTATAACATATTGAACACTGAAGCTTTCTTT	CASSFYNILNTEAFF
TRBJ2-5	TRBV5-1	-	TGCGCCAGCAGCTTAGAATCTCAAGAGACCCAGTACTTC	CASSLESQETQYF
TRBJ2-7	TRBV28	-	TGTGCCAGCAGAACTCAGGGGAGGTCCTACGAGCAGTACTTC	CASRTQGRSYEQYF
TRBJ2-5	TRBV10-3	TRBD1	TGTGCCATCAGTAGACAGGGGGCGGAGGAGACCCAGTACTTC	CAISRQGAEETQYF
TRBJ1-4	TRBV6-5	-	TGTGCCAGCAGATCCGACAGCGCTGAAAAACTGTTTTTT	CASRSDSAEKLFF
TRBJ2-1	TRBV4-3	-	TGCGCCAGCAGCCAGACCTCCACGGGGGACAATGAGCAGTTCTTC	CASSQTSTGDNEQFF
TRBJ1-4	TRBV18	-	TGTGCCAGCTCACGAACCTCTCAGGGGTCAACTAATGAAAAACTGTTTTTT	CASSRTSQGSTNEKLFF